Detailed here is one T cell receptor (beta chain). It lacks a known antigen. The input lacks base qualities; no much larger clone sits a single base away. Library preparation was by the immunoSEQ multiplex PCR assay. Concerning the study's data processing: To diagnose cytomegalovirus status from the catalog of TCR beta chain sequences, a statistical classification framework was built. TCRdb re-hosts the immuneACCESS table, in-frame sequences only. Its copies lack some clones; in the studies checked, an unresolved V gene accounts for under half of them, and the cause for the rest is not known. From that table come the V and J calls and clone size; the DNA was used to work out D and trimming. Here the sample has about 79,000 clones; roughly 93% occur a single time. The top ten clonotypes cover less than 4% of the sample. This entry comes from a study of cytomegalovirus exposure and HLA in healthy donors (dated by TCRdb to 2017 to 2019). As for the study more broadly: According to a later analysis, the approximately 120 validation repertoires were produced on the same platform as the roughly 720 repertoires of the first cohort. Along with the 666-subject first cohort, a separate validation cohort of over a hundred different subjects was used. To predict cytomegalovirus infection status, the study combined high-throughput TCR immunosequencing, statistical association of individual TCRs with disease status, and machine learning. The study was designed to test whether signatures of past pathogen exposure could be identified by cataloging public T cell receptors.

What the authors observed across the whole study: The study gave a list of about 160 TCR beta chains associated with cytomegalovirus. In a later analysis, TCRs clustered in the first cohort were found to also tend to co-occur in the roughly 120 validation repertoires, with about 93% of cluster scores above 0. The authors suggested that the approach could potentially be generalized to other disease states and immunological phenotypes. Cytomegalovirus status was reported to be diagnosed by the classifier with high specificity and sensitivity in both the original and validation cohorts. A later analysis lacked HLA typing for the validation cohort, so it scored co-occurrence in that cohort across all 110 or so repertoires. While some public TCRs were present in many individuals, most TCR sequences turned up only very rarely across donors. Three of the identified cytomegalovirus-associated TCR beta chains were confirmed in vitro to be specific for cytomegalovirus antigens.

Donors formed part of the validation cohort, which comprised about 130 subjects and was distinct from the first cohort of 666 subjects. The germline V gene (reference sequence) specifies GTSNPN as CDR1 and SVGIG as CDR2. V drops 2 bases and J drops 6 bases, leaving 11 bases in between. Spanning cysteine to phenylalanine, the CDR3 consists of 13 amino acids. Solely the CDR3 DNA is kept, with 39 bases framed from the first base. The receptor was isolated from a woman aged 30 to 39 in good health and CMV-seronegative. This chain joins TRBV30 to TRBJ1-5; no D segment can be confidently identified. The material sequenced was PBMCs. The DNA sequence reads TGTGCCTGGAGTCCCGGCCCAGGTCAGCCCCAGCATTTT. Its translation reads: CAWSPGPGQPQHF.